This T cell receptor (beta chain) comes out of a study of control samples from healthy donors and cancer patients. Produced via immunoSEQ multiplex PCR; TCRdb's table is partial and in-frame only. The sample has about 220,000 clones, 85% to 95% seen once. Germline trimming cut 7 bases from V and 2 bases from J; bases unmatched to any gene: 11. The CDR3 contains 16 residues. Germline assignment: CDR1 LGHDT and CDR2 YNNKEL (reference sequence). This sequence originates from a man aged 50-59 years in good health. This rearrangement joins TRBV3-1 (or the pseudogene TRBV3-2) to TRBJ2-5, with 9 bases aligning to TRBD1. The sample was blood. The CDR3: CASKSILGTGQETQYF. In DNA form, the CDR3 reads TGTGCCAGCAAGTCGATCCTAGGGACAGGGCAAGAGACCCAGTACTTC.